This note documents a single T cell receptor beta chain sequence. Method: immunoSEQ multiplex PCR; TCRdb's copy keeps in-frame clones and lacks some. The sample shows 80,000 to 130,000 clones, more than 90% of them seen only once. The data belong to a study of T cell changes during pregnancy in multiple sclerosis. The specimen was peripheral blood, collected in the second trimester of pregnancy. The source of this sequence is a female donor with multiple sclerosis, enrolled in a pregnancy study.

DNA of the CDR3: TGTGCCAGCCGTCTGGGGCTATTGAACACTGAAGCTTTCTTT. It encodes CASRLGLLNTEAFF. The V and J genes are TRBV19 and TRBJ1-1; D might be TRBD1 (5 bases). CDR1 is LNHDA and CDR2 is SQIVND in the germline V gene (reference sequence). V was clipped by 9 bases and J by 0 bases, with 14 bases between them. There are 14 residues in the CDR3.